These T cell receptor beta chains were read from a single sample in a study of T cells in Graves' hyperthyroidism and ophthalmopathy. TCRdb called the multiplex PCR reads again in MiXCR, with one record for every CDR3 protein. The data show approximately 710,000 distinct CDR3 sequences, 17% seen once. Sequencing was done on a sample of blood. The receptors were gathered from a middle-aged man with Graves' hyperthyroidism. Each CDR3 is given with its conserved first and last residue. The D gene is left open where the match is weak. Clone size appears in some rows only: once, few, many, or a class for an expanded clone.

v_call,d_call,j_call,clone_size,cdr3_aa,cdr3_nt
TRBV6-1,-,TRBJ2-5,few,CASSRPLAETQYF,TGTGCCAGCAGCCGTCCACTGGCAGAGACCCAGTACTTC
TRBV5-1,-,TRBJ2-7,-,CASSLYDGGAYEQYF,TGCGCCAGCAGCTTGTACGACGGGGGCGCGTACGAGCAGTACTTC
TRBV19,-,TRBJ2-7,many,CASSDHKKGSYEQYF,TGTGCCAGTAGTGACCACAAGAAGGGGTCCTACGAGCAGTACTTC
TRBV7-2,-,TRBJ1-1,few,CASSLAPEAFF,TGTGCCAGCAGCTTAGCGCCTGAAGCTTTCTTT
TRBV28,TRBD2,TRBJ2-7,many,CASSLLLAGVIEQYF,TGTGCCAGCAGTTTATTGTTAGCGGGAGTTATTGAGCAGTACTTC
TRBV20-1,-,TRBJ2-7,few,CSAGGGNSYEQYF,TGCAGTGCTGGGGGTGGGAACTCCTACGAGCAGTACTTC
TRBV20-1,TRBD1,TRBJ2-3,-,CSARETGITDTQYF,TGCAGTGCTAGAGAGACAGGGATCACAGATACGCAGTATTTT
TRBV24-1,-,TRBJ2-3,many,CATSDLQGGTTDTQYF,TGTGCCACCAGTGATTTGCAGGGCGGGACCACAGATACGCAGTATTTT
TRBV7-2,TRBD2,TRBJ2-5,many,CASSNTGLAEETQYF,TGTGCCAGCAGCAACACCGGACTAGCAGAAGAGACCCAGTACTTC
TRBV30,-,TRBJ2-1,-,CAWSQRLYNEQFF,TGTGCCTGGAGTCAGAGGCTTTACAATGAGCAGTTCTTC
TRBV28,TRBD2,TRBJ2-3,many,CASTLFGLAGTDTQYF,TGTGCCAGCACCCTTTTCGGACTAGCGGGCACAGATACGCAGTATTTT
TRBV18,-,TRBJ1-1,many,CASSLGRGGTEAFF,TGTGCCAGCTCATTAGGACGGGGCGGCACTGAAGCTTTCTTT
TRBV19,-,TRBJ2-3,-,CASSIDGTRTDTQYF,TGTGCCAGTAGTATAGATGGTACGCGCACAGATACGCAGTATTTT
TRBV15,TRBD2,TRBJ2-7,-,CATSRGDSGGLSYEQYF,TGTGCCACCAGCAGAGGGGATAGCGGGGGCCTCTCCTACGAGCAGTACTTC
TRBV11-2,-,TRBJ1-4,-,CASSLEGQGNEKLFF,TGTGCCAGCAGCTTAGAGGGGCAGGGGAACGAAAAACTGTTTTTT
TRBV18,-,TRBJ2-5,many,CASAAQETQYF,TGTGCCAGCGCCGCCCAAGAGACCCAGTACTTC
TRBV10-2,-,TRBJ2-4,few,CASFGEAKNIQYF,TGCGCCAGTTTTGGAGAAGCCAAAAACATTCAGTACTTC
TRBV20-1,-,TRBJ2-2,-,CSARGENTGELFF,TGCAGTGCTAGGGGTGAGAACACCGGGGAGCTGTTTTTT
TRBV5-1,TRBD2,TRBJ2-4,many,CASSPLFREGLAKNIQYF,TGCGCCAGCAGCCCATTATTTCGGGAGGGGCTGGCCAAAAACATTCAGTACTTC
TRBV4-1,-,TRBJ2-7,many,CASSQPGHPYEQYF,TGCGCCAGCAGCCAACCCGGACATCCTTACGAGCAGTACTTC
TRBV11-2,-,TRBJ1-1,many,CASSLSEAFF,TGTGCCAGCAGCTTAAGCGAAGCTTTCTTT
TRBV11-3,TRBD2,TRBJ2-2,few,CASSGSGRENTGELFF,TGTGCCAGCAGCGGTAGCGGGAGGGAGAACACCGGGGAGCTGTTTTTT
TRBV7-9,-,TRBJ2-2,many,CASSPYGRWGDTGELFF,TGTGCCAGCAGCCCCTATGGGCGCTGGGGCGACACCGGGGAGCTGTTTTTT
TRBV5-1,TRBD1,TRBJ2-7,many,CASSLLRDRENDEQYF,TGCGCCAGCAGCTTGCTCCGGGACAGGGAGAACGACGAGCAGTACTTC
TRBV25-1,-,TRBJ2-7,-,CASSETQGVWYEQYF,TGTGCCAGCAGTGAAACTCAAGGTGTATGGTACGAGCAGTACTTC
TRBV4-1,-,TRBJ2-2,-,CASSQAGRTGELFF,TGCGCCAGCAGCCAAGCCGGCCGTACCGGGGAGCTGTTTTTT
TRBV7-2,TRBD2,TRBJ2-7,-,CASSPVREGLEQYF,TGTGCCAGCAGCCCCGTGCGGGAGGGCCTGGAGCAGTACTTC
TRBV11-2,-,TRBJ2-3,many,CASSSPPPDTQYF,TGTGCCAGCAGCTCCCCCCCCCCGGATACGCAGTATTTT
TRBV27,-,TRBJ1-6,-,CASSLRDTYSPLRF,TGTGCCAGCAGTTTAAGGGACACCTATTCACCCCTCCGCTTT
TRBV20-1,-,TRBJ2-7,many,CSARDRTDYSREQYF,TGCAGTGCTAGAGACCGGACAGACTACTCTCGCGAGCAGTACTTC
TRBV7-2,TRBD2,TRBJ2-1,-,CASGQDPEGAGGMSEQFF,TGTGCCAGCGGCCAAGACCCCGAGGGGGCGGGAGGGATGAGTGAGCAGTTCTTC
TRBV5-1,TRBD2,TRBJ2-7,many,CASRWASGTYEQYF,TGCGCCAGCAGATGGGCTAGCGGGACCTACGAGCAGTACTTC
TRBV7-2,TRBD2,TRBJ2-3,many,CASSSLAGGTDTQYF,TGTGCCAGCAGCTCACTAGCGGGAGGGACAGATACGCAGTATTTT
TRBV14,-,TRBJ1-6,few,CASSPSATFSPLHF,TGTGCCAGCAGCCCTTCTGCAACGTTCTCACCCCTCCACTTT
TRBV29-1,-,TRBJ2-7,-,CSVATGRQSYEQCF,TGCAGCGTCGCTACAGGGAGACAATCCTACGAGCAGTGCTTC
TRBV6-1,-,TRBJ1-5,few,CASSDDRSNQPQHF,TGTGCCAGCAGTGACGACAGGAGTAATCAGCCCCAGCATTTT
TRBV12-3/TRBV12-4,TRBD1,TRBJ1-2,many,CASSWDRARGYTF,TGTGCCAGCAGTTGGGACAGGGCTCGAGGCTACACCTTC